These 11 T cell receptor beta chains came from one sample sequenced in a study of T cell repertoires in cytomegalovirus infection. TCRdb re-derived calls from the reads in MiXCR, one entry per CDR3 protein. The sample lists around 230,000 distinct CDR3 sequences; approximately 38% were seen once. No antigen has been assigned to these receptors. Material: CD8+ T cells from cultured PBMCs, obtained from culture after CMV antigen stimulation. Every receptor here comes from a human donor in good health (CMV status not recorded). Some clones in this sample may be carry-over from other donors' samples.

In this sample, this clonotype turned up a few times. The chain employs TRBV15 and TRBJ2-7, with 9 bases aligning to TRBD1. Germline trimming cut 3 bases from V and 3 bases from J; bases unmatched to any gene: 9. CDR3 length equals 16 residues. Germline V gives CDR1 LNHNV, CDR2 YYDKDF (reference sequence). CDR3 region: CATSRNTGGRGYEQYF. CDR3 DNA: TGTGCCACCAGCAGGAACACAGGGGGCCGGGGCTACGAGCAGTACTTC.

This clonotype was picked up a small number of times. The rearrangement links TRBV7-8 to TRBJ2-7, with 7 bases aligning to TRBD2. Losses at the gene ends were 7 bases for V and 0 bases for J; bases not matched to a gene: 6. The V gene's germline CDR1 is SGHVS and CDR2 FQNEAQ. This CDR3 comprises 14 residues. Written as DNA, the CDR3 is TGTGCCAGCACCAGAGCGGGAAGCTCCTACGAGCAGTACTTC. Its protein product is CASTRAGSSYEQYF. Using reference TRBV7-8 and TRBJ2-7 for the parts outside the CDR3, the full variable domain is GAGVSQSPRYKVAKRGQDVALRCDPISGHVSLFWYQQALGQGPEFLTYFQNEAQLDKSGLPSDRFFAERPEGSVSTLKIQRTQQEDSAVYLCASTRAGSSYEQYFGPGTRLTVT.

This clonotype has just a few counts. The chain links TRBV19 to TRBJ1-2; 10 positions match TRBD1. The CDR3 is 13 residues long. Germline V CDR1 and CDR2: LNHDA, SQIVND (reference sequence). V lost 6 bases, J lost 7 bases, and 5 bases stayed unmatched. CDR3 protein: CASRRDRGGGYTF. As DNA, the CDR3 is TGTGCCAGTAGACGGGACAGGGGTGGTGGCTACACCTTC. The full variable domain, its missing parts supplied by reference TRBV19 and TRBJ1-2, is DGGITQSPKYLFRKEGQNVTLSCEQNLNHDAMYWYRQDPGQGLRLIYYSQIVNDFQKGDIAEGYSVSREKKESFPLTVTSAQKNPTAFYLCASRRDRGGGYTFGSGTRLTVV.

In this sample, this clonotype turned up once. This chain connects TRBV2 to TRBJ1-1; 9 bases are a match to TRBD1. This CDR3 comprises 17 residues. The V gene end was trimmed by 7 bases and the J gene end by 4 bases; junction bases not matched to a gene: 16. The germline CDR1 and CDR2 sequences are SNHLY and FYNNEI. CDR3: CASTKQGAQVIGTEAFF. The CDR3 bases are TGTGCCAGCACTAAACAGGGGGCGCAGGTTATTGGCACTGAAGCTTTCTTT.

This chain joins TRBV9 and TRBJ1-2; unclear D gene. The CDR3 sequence is 17 residues long. V was clipped by 0 bases and J by 0 bases, with 15 bases between them. Germline-derived CDR1 and CDR2 are SGDLS and YYNGEE. CDR3 region: CASSVDPRIYPNYGYTF. CDR3 nucleotides: TGTGCCAGCAGCGTAGACCCCCGGATATATCCTAACTATGGCTACACCTTC. The full variable domain, rest sourced from reference TRBV9 and TRBJ1-2, is DSGVTQTPKHLITATGQRVTLRCSPRSGDLSVYWYQQSLDQGLQFLIQYYNGEERAKGNILERFSAQQFPDLHSELNLSSLELGDSALYFCASSVDPRIYPNYGYTFGSGTRLTVV.

This clonotype was observed at least ten times. The V call is TRBV6-4, the J call TRBJ2-1; 12 nucleotides line up with TRBD2. The CDR3 has 14 residues. J lost 8 bases, V lost 6 bases, and 5 bases had no gene match. The V gene's germline CDR1 is MRHNA and CDR2 SNTAGT. CDR3 loop: CASSPGLAGHEQFF. The CDR3, as DNA: TGTGCCAGCAGCCCGGGACTAGCGGGCCATGAGCAGTTCTTC.

The V gene is TRBV19, the J gene TRBJ1-1; D might be TRBD1 (5 bases). Germline assignment: CDR1 LNHDA and CDR2 SQIVND (reference sequence). Trimming removed 5 bases at V and 4 bases at J, with 11 bases between. This CDR3 region has 13 residues. CDR3 DNA sequence: TGTGCCAGTAGTGAAACAGGACGCACTGAAGCTTTCTTT. This sequence encodes CASSETGRTEAFF.

This clonotype has just a few counts. CDR3 sequence: CASNSGDGNEKLFF. For the CDR3, the DNA is TGTGCCAGCAACTCCGGAGACGGCAATGAAAAACTGTTTTTT. The chain recombines TRBV7-6 with TRBJ1-4; D is unresolved. Trimming removed 7 bases from V and 5 bases from J, with 14 bases in between. Germline CDR1 and CDR2: SGHVS and FNYEAQ. The CDR3 is made up of 14 amino acids.

The chain recombines TRBV30 with TRBJ2-1; no firm D call. The CDR3 totals 11 residues. Trimming removed 4 bases at V and 4 bases at J, with 5 bases between. Germline-derived CDR1 and CDR2 are GTSNPN and SVGIG (reference sequence). CDR3 residues: CAWKGYNEQFF. CDR3 nucleotide sequence: TGTGCCTGGAAGGGTTACAATGAGCAGTTCTTC.

This chain links TRBV12-3 or TRBV12-4 with TRBJ2-7, with 7 bases identical to TRBD1. There are 16 residues in the CDR3. The J segment lost 0 bases and the V segment lost 4 bases, leaving 9 bases of the junction unmatched. CDR3 sequence (DNA): TGTGCCAGCAGTTGGTCCGGGACAGTCAGCTCCTACGAGCAGTACTTC. Its protein product is CASSWSGTVSSYEQYF.

The chain is built from TRBV10-3 and TRBJ2-5; D tentatively reads TRBD1 or TRBD2 (5 bases each). There are 13 residues in the CDR3. Germline CDR1 ENHRY, CDR2 SYGVKD. V lost 6 bases and J 5 bases, leaving 13 bases between the germline ends. CDR3 region: CAISSGRVETQYF. CDR3 nucleotides: TGTGCCATCAGCTCGGGACGAGTGGAGACCCAGTACTTC.